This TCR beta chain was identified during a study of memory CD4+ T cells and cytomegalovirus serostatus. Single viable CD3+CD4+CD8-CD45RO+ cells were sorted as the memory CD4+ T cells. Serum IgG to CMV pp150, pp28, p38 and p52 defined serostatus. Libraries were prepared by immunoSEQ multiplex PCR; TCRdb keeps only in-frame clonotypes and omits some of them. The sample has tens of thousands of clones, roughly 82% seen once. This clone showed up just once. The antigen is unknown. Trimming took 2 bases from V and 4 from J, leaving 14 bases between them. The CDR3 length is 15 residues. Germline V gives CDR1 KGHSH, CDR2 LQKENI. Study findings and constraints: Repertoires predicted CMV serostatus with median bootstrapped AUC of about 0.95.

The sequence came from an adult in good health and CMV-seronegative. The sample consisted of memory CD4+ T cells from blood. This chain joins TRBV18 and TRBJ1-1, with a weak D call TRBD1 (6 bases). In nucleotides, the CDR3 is TGTGCCAGCTCACCAATACAGGGCCCGGGCACTGAAGCTTTCTTT. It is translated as CASSPIQGPGTEAFF.